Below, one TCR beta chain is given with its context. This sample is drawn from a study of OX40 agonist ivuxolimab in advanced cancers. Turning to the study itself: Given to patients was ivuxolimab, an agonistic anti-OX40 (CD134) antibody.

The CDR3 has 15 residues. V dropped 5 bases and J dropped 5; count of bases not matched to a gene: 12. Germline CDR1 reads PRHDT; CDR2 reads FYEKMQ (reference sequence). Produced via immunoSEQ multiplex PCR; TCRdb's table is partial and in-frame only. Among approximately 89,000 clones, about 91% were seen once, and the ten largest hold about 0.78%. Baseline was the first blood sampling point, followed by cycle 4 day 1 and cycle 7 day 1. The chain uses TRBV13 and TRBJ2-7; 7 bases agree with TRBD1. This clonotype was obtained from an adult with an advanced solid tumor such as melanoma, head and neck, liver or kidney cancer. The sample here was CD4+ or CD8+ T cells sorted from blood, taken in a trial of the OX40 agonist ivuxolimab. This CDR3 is CASSIRTGEADEQYF. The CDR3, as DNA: TGTGCCAGCAGCATAAGGACAGGTGAAGCTGACGAGCAGTACTTC.